One and the same sample provided the 25 T cell receptor beta chains below, sequenced in a study of T cell changes during pregnancy in multiple sclerosis. Sequenced by immunoSEQ multiplex PCR; TCRdb stores in-frame clones only, minus some. The repertoire consists of some 80,000 clones, with 94% occurring once and the leading ten covering less than 0.15%. The sample consisted of CD4+ T cells from peripheral blood mononuclear cells, taken after pregnancy. All receptors come from a female donor with multiple sclerosis, enrolled in a pregnancy study.

The chain couples TRBV5-6 to TRBJ1-2; 7 positions agree with TRBD1. CDR1 is SGHDT, CDR2 YYEEEE, per germline. This CDR3 is built from 13 residues. Losses at the gene ends were 2 bases for V and 8 bases for J; bases not matched to a gene: 6. The CDR3 region is CASSFRGAGGYTF. In DNA, the CDR3 is TGTGCCAGCAGCTTCAGGGGGGCTGGGGGCTACACCTTC.

The chain carries TRBV7-3 and TRBJ2-2; the match to TRBD2 covers 10 bases. J lost 0 bases, V lost 1 base, and 5 bases had no gene match. CDR1 and CDR2 from the germline V gene are SGHTA and FQGTGA. The CDR3 runs to 18 residues. The CDR3 nucleotides read TGTGCCAGCAGCTTAAAGCATACTAGCGGGACGAACACCGGGGAGCTGTTTTTT. It codes for CASSLKHTSGTNTGELFF.

The CDR3 DNA is TGTGCCAGCAGTTTAGGGAAGCTCCAGGGGAACACTGAAGCTTTCTTT. Translating gives CASSLGKLQGNTEAFF. This chain connects TRBV27 to TRBJ1-1; possibly TRBD1 for D (5 bases). Germline assignment: CDR1 MNHEY and CDR2 SMNVEV (reference sequence). The CDR3 has 16 residues. The V end lost 2 bases, the J end lost 1 base, and 14 bases lay between the germline ends.

This rearrangement joins TRBV27 to TRBJ2-3; unclear D gene. Germline CDR1 MNHEY, CDR2 SMNVEV (reference sequence). This CDR3 contains 13 residues. The V and J ends lost 6 bases and 2 bases respectively, with 9 bases between them. CDR3 sequence: CASSPLNTDTQYF. The DNA for the CDR3 is TGTGCCAGCAGCCCACTTAACACAGATACGCAGTATTTT.

The genes are TRBV14 and TRBJ2-2; perhaps TRBD1 as D (5 bases). The CDR3 has 15 amino acids. CDR1 and CDR2 (germline): SGHDN, FVKESK. V was trimmed by 2 bases and J by 6 bases, leaving 13 bases between them. CDR3 DNA: TGTGCCAGCAGCCAAAGGGGTCCGGCCGCCGGGGAGCTGTTTTTT. This translates into CASSQRGPAAGELFF.

This clone was seen once. The CDR3 nucleotides are TGTGCCAGCAGGACCGGGACAGGGGGCGGTGGCTACACCTTC. Amino acids: CASRTGTGGGGYTF. The J gene is TRBJ1-2, the V gene TRBV6-1; 12 bases agree with TRBD1. The CDR3 is 14 residues long. CDR1 and CDR2 from the germline V gene are MNHNS and SASEGT. The V and J ends lost 6 bases and 7 bases, in that order; junction bases with no gene match: 6.

This chain joins TRBV7-9 and TRBJ2-2; D gene uncertain. This CDR3 has 13 amino acids. V gave up 7 bases and J gave up 7 bases, with 13 bases separating them. Germline lookup yields CDR1 SEHNR and CDR2 FQNEAQ (reference sequence). The CDR3 bases are TGTGCCAGCATCCAGATCCGGAGCGGGGAGCTGTTTTTT. Translating gives CASIQIRSGELFF.

This rearrangement joins TRBV19 to TRBJ2-5, with a possible D match to TRBD2 (5 bases). Germline CDR1 LNHDA, CDR2 SQIVND (reference sequence). Between the trimmed V and J ends, which lost 2 bases and 7 bases, there was a span of 20 bases. This CDR3 is 16 amino acids long. Here the CDR3 reads CASSIQGAAEHGTQYF. Here the CDR3 DNA reads TGTGCCAGTAGTATACAAGGCGCAGCGGAGCATGGGACCCAGTACTTC.

This chain links TRBV5-1 with TRBJ2-7, with TRBD2 matching over 7 bases. CDR1 is SGHRS and CDR2 is YFSETQ in the germline V gene. J was trimmed by 3 bases and V by 4 bases; bases with no gene match: 7. This CDR3 has 14 residues. The CDR3 here is CASSGSGINYEQYF. The CDR3 bases are TGCGCCAGCAGCGGGAGCGGGATTAACTACGAGCAGTACTTC.

V is TRBV11-1 and J is TRBJ1-2, with TRBD1 identical over 7 bases. Germline CDR1 reads SGHAT; CDR2 reads FQDESV (reference sequence). After removal of 3 bases from V and 7 bases from J, the junction contained 8 bases not matched to a gene. The CDR3 is 14 residues long. This CDR3 reads CASSFDRVLSGYTF. The CDR3 coding sequence is TGTGCCAGCAGCTTCGACAGGGTGCTTAGTGGCTACACCTTC.

V is TRBV11-2 and J is TRBJ2-2, with D unresolved. Germline lookup yields CDR1 SGHAT and CDR2 FQNNGV. The CDR3 consists of 15 residues. V was cut by 0 bases and J by 3 bases, with 8 bases left in between. Here the CDR3 reads CASSLDLFHTGELFF. The CDR3 DNA reads as TGTGCCAGCAGCTTAGACCTCTTTCACACCGGGGAGCTGTTTTTT.

The CDR3 DNA follows: TGTGCCAGCAGCAGGGACAGCATCTACGAGCAGTACTTC. Protein sequence: CASSRDSIYEQYF. The chain employs TRBV6-1 and TRBJ2-7, with 7 bases identical to TRBD1. CDR3 length: 13 amino acids. CDR1 is MNHNS and CDR2 is SASEGT in the germline V gene. With V trimmed by 6 bases and J by 3 bases, 5 bases remained unmatched.

This chain joins TRBV30 and TRBJ1-2, with a possible D match to TRBD1 (6 bases). V lost 0 bases and J 8 bases, leaving 19 bases between the germline ends. This CDR3 contains 15 residues. Germline V gene data show CDR1 as GTSNPN and CDR2 as SVGIG (reference sequence). The CDR3 DNA follows: TGTGCCTGGAGTGTAAGGGACAATTCTGAGGGGGGCTACACCTTC. It translates to CAWSVRDNSEGGYTF.

The chain joins TRBV5-6 to TRBJ1-2; a possible D gene is TRBD1 (6 bases). Trimming removed 0 bases at V and 5 bases at J, with 14 bases between. Germline V lookup: CDR1 SGHDT, CDR2 YYEEEE. The CDR3 runs 15 residues. The CDR3, as DNA: TGTGCCAGCAGCTTGGCGGCAGGGGCGCGGTATGGCTACACCTTC. It codes for CASSLAAGARYGYTF. Supplemented by reference TRBV5-6 and TRBJ1-2, the full variable domain reads DAGVTQSPTHLIKTRGQQVTLRCSPKSGHDTVSWYQQALGQGPQFIFQYYEEEERQRGNFPDRFSGHQFPNYSSELNVNALLLGDSALYLCASSLAAGARYGYTFGSGTRLTVV.

CDR3 nucleotide sequence: TGTGCCAGCAGTACCTCATCGAGGCAGCAAGAGACCCAGTACTTC. Translating it yields CASSTSSRQQETQYF. The chain carries TRBV28 and TRBJ2-5; D is unresolved. The V and J ends lost 5 bases and 2 bases respectively, with 15 bases between them. The CDR3 runs 15 residues. From germline, CDR1 is MDHEN and CDR2 SYDVKM.

This chain connects TRBV7-2 to TRBJ2-6; no definite D call. This CDR3 comprises 15 residues. Germline V gene lookup returns CDR1 SGHTA and CDR2 FQGNSA. V shed 3 bases and J shed 0 bases, with 6 bases lying between them. The CDR3 here is CASSFELSGANVLTF. The CDR3 DNA is TGTGCCAGCAGCTTTGAACTCTCTGGGGCCAACGTCCTGACTTTC.

The rearrangement links TRBV5-6 to TRBJ2-3; TRBD2 aligns across 9 bases. V was pared by 4 bases and J by 1 base, with 7 bases of the junction left unmatched. This CDR3 has 16 amino acids. Germline CDR1 reads SGHDT; CDR2 reads YYEEEE. The CDR3 is CASSAPREGRTDTQYF. Written as DNA, the CDR3 is TGTGCCAGCAGCGCCCCGCGGGAGGGCCGCACAGATACGCAGTATTTT.

The V call is TRBV27, the J call TRBJ2-7, with 14 bases identical to TRBD2. Germline CDR1 is MNHEY and CDR2 is SMNVEV (reference sequence). This CDR3 contains 14 residues. The ends lost 6 bases at V and 7 bases at J; junction bases unmatched: 5. The CDR3 sequence is CASRGLAGVYEQYF. The CDR3 DNA reads as TGTGCCAGCAGGGGACTAGCGGGAGTGTATGAGCAGTACTTC.

The chain has TRBV28 and TRBJ1-1; D is undetermined. The germline V gene has CDR1 MDHEN and CDR2 SYDVKM. The CDR3 runs to 16 residues. V was shortened by 7 bases and J by 0 bases, with 18 bases between the two germline ends. CDR3 sequence: CASNPVGRPMNTEAFF. CDR3 in DNA: TGTGCCAGCAATCCTGTGGGCAGACCTATGAACACTGAAGCTTTCTTT.

This rearrangement joins TRBV29-1 to TRBJ2-1; D ambiguous. Germline V CDR1 and CDR2: SQVTM, ANQGSEA. This CDR3 has 13 residues. The V gene lost 5 bases and the J gene lost 8 bases, with 16 bases spanning the gap. The CDR3 coding sequence is TGCAGCGTTTCCCCTGGCCCTCGGGATGAGCAGTTCTTC. It codes for CSVSPGPRDEQFF.

The chain couples TRBV2 to TRBJ2-7; TRBD2 aligns across 7 bases. CDR3 size: 14 residues. V lost 5 bases, J lost 7 bases, and 11 bases stayed unmatched. From germline, CDR1 is SNHLY and CDR2 FYNNEI. CDR3 nucleotides: TGTGCCAGCAGTCCCCCGGGACTACCGTGGGAGCAGTACTTC. The encoded protein is CASSPPGLPWEQYF.

This chain joins TRBV6-5 and TRBJ2-5; 8 bases agree with TRBD1. Judging by the DNA end, TRBJ2-7 fits better; the J call may be wrong. Germline assignment: CDR1 MNHEY and CDR2 SVGAGI. This CDR3 is built from 16 residues. The CDR3 bases are TGTGCCAGCAGTTACTCCACTGGGACAGGAGTCTACGAGCAGTACTTC. As protein: CASSYSTGTGVYEQYF.

V is TRBV28 and J is TRBJ2-4; D is uncertain. CDR3 length: 13 amino acids. The germline gives CDR1 MDHEN, CDR2 SYDVKM. Trimming took 3 bases from V and 9 from J, leaving 12 bases between them. The CDR3 here is CASSFGAPGIQYF. The CDR3 DNA follows: TGTGCCAGCAGTTTCGGAGCTCCGGGCATTCAGTACTTC.

V usage is TRBV18 and J usage is TRBJ1-4, with D uncertain. The CDR3 has 13 amino acids. V was trimmed by 3 bases and J by 8 bases, leaving 10 bases between them. Looked up from germline, CDR1 is KGHSH and CDR2 is LQKENI. The CDR3 sequence: CASSPFGSEKLFF. In nucleotides, the CDR3 is TGTGCCAGCTCACCCTTCGGGTCGGAAAAACTGTTTTTT.

This rearrangement joins TRBV13 to TRBJ2-1, with TRBD2 matching over 9 bases. V dropped 2 bases and J dropped 4; count of bases not matched to a gene: 3. The CDR3 covers 15 residues. Germline V gene sequence: CDR1 PRHDT, CDR2 FYEKMQ (reference sequence). The CDR3 protein is CASSLTSGRYNEQFF. The CDR3 bases are TGTGCCAGCAGCTTAACCAGCGGGAGGTACAATGAGCAGTTCTTC.